This T cell receptor (beta chain) comes out of a study of CD8 T cells in ankylosing spondylitis. The table lists this clonotype with many counts. Antigen specificity is unknown. One end of the junction fails to match germline, which may point to a read error. By quantitative 5'-RACE with molecular barcodes, the TCR beta libraries were made. TCRdb analysed the 5' RACE reads with MiXCR anew, one entry per CDR3 protein. The sample yields over 400,000 distinct CDR3 sequences, 26% seen once. Broader study findings: Some of the motif variants had earlier been found in reactive arthritis patients' fluid and blood. A motif of 7 to 9 highly homologous TCR beta variants was seen as apparently characteristic of ankylosing spondylitis blood. Matched ankylosing spondylitis synovial fluid reportedly contained a significantly enriched population of disease-linked clones. Disease-linked clones displayed a CD8+ phenotype and appeared relatively rarely in peripheral blood.

The CDR3 is made up of 15 amino acids. Germline loops: CDR1 SGHRS, CDR2 YFSETQ. This sequence joins TRBV5-1 and TRBJ2-1; the match to TRBD2 covers 11 bases. The specimen sequenced was blood, either unsorted or a sorted T cell fraction (not recorded which). The sequence came from a male donor with ankylosing spondylitis. In DNA, the CDR3 is TGTGCCAGCAGTCCCCTAGCGGGAGGAGGCAATGAGCAGTTCTTC. This translates into CASSPLAGGGNEQFF. Variable domain in full (rest from reference TRBV5-1 and TRBJ2-1): KAGVTQTPRYLIKTRGQQVTLSCSPISGHRSVSWYQQTPGQGLQFLFEYFSETQRNKGNFPGRFSGRQFSNSRSEMNVSTLELGDSALYLCASSPLAGGGNEQFFGPGTRLTVL.